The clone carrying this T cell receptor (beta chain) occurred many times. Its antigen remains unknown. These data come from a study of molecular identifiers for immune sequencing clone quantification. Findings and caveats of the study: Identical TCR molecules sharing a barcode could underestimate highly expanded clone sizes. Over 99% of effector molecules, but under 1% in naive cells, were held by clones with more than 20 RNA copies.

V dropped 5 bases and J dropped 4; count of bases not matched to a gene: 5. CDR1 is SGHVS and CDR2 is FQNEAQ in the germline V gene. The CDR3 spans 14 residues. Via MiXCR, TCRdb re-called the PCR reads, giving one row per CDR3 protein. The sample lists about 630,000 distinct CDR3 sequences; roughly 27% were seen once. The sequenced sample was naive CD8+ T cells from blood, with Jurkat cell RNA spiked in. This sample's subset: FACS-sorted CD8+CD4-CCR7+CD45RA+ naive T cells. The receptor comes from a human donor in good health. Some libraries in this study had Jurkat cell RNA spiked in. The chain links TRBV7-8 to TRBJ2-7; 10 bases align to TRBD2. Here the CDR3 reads CASSGSGGVYEQYF. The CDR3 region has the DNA TGTGCCAGCAGCGGAAGCGGGGGGGTATACGAGCAGTACTTC. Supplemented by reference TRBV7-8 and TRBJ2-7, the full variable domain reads GAGVSQSPRYKVAKRGQDVALRCDPISGHVSLFWYQQALGQGPEFLTYFQNEAQLDKSGLPSDRFFAERPEGSVSTLKIQRTQQEDSAVYLCASSGSGGVYEQYFGPGTRLTVT.